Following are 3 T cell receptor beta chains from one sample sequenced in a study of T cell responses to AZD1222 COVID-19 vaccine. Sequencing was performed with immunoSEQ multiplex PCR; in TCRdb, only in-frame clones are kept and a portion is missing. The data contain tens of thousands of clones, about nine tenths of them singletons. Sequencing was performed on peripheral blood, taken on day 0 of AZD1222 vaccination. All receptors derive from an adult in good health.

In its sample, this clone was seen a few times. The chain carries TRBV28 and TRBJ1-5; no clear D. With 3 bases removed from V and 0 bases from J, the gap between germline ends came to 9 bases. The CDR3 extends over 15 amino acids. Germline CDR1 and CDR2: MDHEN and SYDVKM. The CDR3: CASSLSRYSNQPQHF. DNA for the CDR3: TGTGCCAGCAGTTTGTCGAGGTATAGCAATCAGCCCCAGCATTTT.

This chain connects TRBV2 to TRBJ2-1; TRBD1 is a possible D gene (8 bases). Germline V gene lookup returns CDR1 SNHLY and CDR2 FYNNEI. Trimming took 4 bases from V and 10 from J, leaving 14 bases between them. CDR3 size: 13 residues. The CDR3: CASSVDREGEQFF. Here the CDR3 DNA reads TGTGCCAGCAGTGTGGACAGGGAGGGGGAGCAGTTCTTC.

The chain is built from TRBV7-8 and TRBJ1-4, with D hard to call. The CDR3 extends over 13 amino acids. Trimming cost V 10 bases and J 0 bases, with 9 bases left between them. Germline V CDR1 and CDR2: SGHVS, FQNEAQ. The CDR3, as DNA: TGTGCCACCCGTCGAGCAACTAATGAAAAACTGTTTTTT. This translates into CATRRATNEKLFF. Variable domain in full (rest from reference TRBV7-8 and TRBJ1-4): GAGVSQSPRYKVAKRGQDVALRCDPISGHVSLFWYQQALGQGPEFLTYFQNEAQLDKSGLPSDRFFAERPEGSVSTLKIQRTQQEDSAVYLCATRRATNEKLFFGSGTQLSVL.